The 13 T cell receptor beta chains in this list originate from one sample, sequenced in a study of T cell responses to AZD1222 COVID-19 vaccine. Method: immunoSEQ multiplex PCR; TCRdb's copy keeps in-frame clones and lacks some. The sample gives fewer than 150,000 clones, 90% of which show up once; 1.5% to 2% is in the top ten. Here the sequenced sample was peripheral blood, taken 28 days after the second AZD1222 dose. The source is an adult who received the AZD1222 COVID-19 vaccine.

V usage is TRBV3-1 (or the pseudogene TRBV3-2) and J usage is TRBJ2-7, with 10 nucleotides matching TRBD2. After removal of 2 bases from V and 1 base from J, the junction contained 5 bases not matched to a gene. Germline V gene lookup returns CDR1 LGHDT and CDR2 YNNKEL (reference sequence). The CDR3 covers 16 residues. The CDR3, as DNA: TGTGCCAGCAGCCAAACGAGGACTAGCGGTTCCTACGAGCAGTACTTC. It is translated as CASSQTRTSGSYEQYF.

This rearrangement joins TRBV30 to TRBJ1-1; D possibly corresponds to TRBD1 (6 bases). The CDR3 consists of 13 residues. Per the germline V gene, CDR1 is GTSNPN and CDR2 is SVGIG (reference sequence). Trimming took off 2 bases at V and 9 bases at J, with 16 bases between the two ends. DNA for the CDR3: TGTGCCTGGAGTCAGGACAGCGCCCTTCAAGCTTTCTTT. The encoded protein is CAWSQDSALQAFF. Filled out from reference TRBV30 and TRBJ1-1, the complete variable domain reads SQTIHQWPATLVQPVGSPLSLECTVEGTSNPNLYWYRQAAGRGLQLLFYSVGIGQISSEVPQNLSASRPQDRQFILSSKKLLLSDSGFYLCAWSQDSALQAFFGQGTRLTVV.

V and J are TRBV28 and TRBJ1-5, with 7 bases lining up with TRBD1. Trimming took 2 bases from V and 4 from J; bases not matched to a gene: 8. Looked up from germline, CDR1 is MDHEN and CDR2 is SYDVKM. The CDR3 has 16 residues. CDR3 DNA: TGTGCCAGCAGTTTACCCTCGACAGGGAAGAATCAGCCCCAGCATTTT. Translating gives CASSLPSTGKNQPQHF.

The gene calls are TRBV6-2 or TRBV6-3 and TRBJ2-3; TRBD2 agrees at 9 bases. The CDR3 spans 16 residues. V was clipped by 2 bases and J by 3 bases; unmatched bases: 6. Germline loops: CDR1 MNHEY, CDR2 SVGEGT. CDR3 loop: CASSYEAGGITDTQYF. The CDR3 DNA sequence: TGTGCCAGCAGTTACGAAGCGGGAGGAATAACAGATACGCAGTATTTT.

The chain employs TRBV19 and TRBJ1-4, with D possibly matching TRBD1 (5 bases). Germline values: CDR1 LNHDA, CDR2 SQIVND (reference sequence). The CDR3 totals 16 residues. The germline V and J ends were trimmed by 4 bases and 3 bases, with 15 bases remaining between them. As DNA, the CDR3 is TGTGCCAGTAGTAGCTCGGGGGTCGGAGCTAATGAAAAACTGTTTTTT. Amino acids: CASSSSGVGANEKLFF.

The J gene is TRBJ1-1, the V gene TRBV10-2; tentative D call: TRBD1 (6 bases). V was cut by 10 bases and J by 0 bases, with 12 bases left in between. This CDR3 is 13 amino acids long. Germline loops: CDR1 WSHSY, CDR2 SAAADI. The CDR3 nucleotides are TGCGCCACACAAGGACAGATGAACACTGAAGCTTTCTTT. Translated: CATQGQMNTEAFF.

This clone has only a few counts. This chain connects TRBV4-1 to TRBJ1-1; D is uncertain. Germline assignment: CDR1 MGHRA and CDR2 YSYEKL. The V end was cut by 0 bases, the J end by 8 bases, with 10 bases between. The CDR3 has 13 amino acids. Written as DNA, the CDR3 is TGCGCCAGCAGCCAAGATCTAATAGGGGAAGCTTTCTTT. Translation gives CASSQDLIGEAFF.

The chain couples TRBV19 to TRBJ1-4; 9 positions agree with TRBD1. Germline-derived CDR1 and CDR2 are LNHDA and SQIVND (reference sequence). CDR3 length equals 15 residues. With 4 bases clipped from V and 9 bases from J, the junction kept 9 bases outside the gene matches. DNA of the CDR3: TGTGCCAGTAGTACACCGGGACAGGGAAAGCAAAAACTGTTTTTT. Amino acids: CASSTPGQGKQKLFF.

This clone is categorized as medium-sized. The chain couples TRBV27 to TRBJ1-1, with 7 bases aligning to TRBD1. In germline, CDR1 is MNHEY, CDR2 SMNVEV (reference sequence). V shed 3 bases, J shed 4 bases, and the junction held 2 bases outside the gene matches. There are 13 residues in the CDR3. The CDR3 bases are TGTGCCAGCAGTTTCCCAGGGGGCACTGAAGCTTTCTTT. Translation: CASSFPGGTEAFF.

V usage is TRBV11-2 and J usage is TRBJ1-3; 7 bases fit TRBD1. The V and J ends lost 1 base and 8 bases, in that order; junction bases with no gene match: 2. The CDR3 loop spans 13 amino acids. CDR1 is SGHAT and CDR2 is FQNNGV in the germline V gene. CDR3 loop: CASSLARGYTIYF. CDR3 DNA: TGTGCCAGCAGCTTAGCCAGGGGGTACACCATATATTTT.

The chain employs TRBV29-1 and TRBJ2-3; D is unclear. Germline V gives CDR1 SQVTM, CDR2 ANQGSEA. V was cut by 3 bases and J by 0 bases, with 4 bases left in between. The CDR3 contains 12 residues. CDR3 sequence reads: CSVEASTDTQYF. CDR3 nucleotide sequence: TGCAGCGTTGAGGCTAGCACAGATACGCAGTATTTT.

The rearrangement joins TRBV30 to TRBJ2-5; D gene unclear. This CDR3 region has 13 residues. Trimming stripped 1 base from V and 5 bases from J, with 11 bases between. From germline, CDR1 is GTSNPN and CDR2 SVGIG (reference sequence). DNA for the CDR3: TGTGCCTGGAGTGGGGGTAGGGCGGAGACCCAGTACTTC. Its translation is CAWSGGRAETQYF.

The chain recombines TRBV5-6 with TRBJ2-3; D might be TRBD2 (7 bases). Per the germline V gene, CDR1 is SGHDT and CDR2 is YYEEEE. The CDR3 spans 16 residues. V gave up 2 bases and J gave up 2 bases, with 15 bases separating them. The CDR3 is CASSLRGARVTDTQYF. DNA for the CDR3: TGTGCCAGCAGCTTACGGGGGGCGCGGGTCACAGATACGCAGTATTTT.